Each of the 2 T cell receptor beta chains below was sequenced from the same sample in a study of T cell responses to AZD1222 COVID-19 vaccine. Data came from immunoSEQ multiplex PCR; TCRdb stores just in-frame clones and leaves some out. The sample records approximately 260,000 clones, 85% to 95% being singletons. The source material was peripheral blood, sampled on day 0 of AZD1222 vaccination. The receptor source for this set is an adult in good health.

This chain joins TRBV27 and TRBJ1-2, with 8 nucleotides matching TRBD1. The J segment lost 4 bases and the V segment lost 6 bases, leaving 4 bases of the junction unmatched. The V gene's germline CDR1 is MNHEY and CDR2 SMNVEV (reference sequence). The CDR3 has 13 residues. CDR3 coding DNA: TGTGCCAGCAGCTGGACAGGGTTCTATGGCTACACCTTC. It translates to CASSWTGFYGYTF.

The chain recombines TRBV2 with TRBJ1-1, with TRBD1 matching over 7 bases. Trimming took 9 bases from V and 4 from J; bases not matched to a gene: 5. The CDR3 runs 12 residues. The germline gives CDR1 SNHLY, CDR2 FYNNEI. CDR3 residues: CARRGRGTEAFF. The CDR3 DNA is TGTGCCAGAAGGGGGCGCGGCACTGAAGCTTTCTTT.